Listed here are 15 T cell receptor beta chains from one sample, sequenced in a study of technical replicates of blood from a handful of donors. The repertoire was sequenced with immunoSEQ multiplex PCR; TCRdb's copy has only in-frame clones and lacks some. Found here are some 77,000 clones, about 93% of them singletons; the top ten hold about 0.4%. What was sequenced was T cells isolated from PBMCs. The receptors derive from a human donor in good health.

J is TRBJ1-5 and V is TRBV6-1; 8 positions match TRBD1. Per germline, CDR1 MNHNS and CDR2 SASEGT. J lost 5 bases, V lost 5 bases, and 8 bases had no gene match. The CDR3 spans 15 residues. The CDR3: CASSSTGQVDQPQHF. The CDR3 nucleotides read TGTGCCAGCAGTTCCACGGGACAGGTCGATCAGCCCCAGCATTTT.

The rearrangement uses TRBV11-2 and TRBJ2-2; 9 bases align to TRBD2. This CDR3 contains 14 residues. Trimming removed 6 bases from V and 5 bases from J; junction bases left unmatched: 4. In germline, CDR1 is SGHAT, CDR2 FQNNGV. The CDR3 protein is CASRVAGVTGELFF. In DNA, the CDR3 is TGTGCCAGCAGGGTAGCGGGAGTTACCGGGGAGCTGTTTTTT. Together with reference TRBV11-2 and TRBJ2-2, the CDR3 gives the full variable domain: EAGVAQSPRYKIIEKRQSVAFWCNPISGHATLYWYQQILGQGPKLLIQFQNNGVVDDSQLPKDRFSAERLKGVDSTLKIQPAKLEDSAVYLCASRVAGVTGELFFGEGSRLTVL.

V gene TRBV4-1 combines with J gene TRBJ1-2, with D uncertain. This CDR3 has 12 residues. CDR1 and CDR2 from the germline V gene are MGHRA and YSYEKL. Deletions cut 1 base from V and 7 bases from J, with 7 bases between. The chain's CDR3 is CASSQGLGGYTF. For the CDR3, the DNA is TGCGCCAGCAGCCAAGGACTCGGTGGCTACACCTTC.

This sequence joins TRBV25-1 and TRBJ2-1; 10 bases are shared with TRBD2. Germline values: CDR1 MGHDK, CDR2 SYGVNS. V was clipped by 10 bases and J by 10 bases; unmatched bases: 13. There are 14 residues in the CDR3. CDR3 region: CATAVAAGGGEQFF. DNA of the CDR3: TGTGCCACTGCGGTGGCAGCGGGAGGGGGGGAGCAGTTCTTC.

In nucleotides, the CDR3 is TGTGCCAGCAGCTTGGTGCAGGGGCGCTATGGCTACACCTTC. Protein product: CASSLVQGRYGYTF. The chain carries TRBV5-8 and TRBJ1-2; the D gene is possibly TRBD1 (6 bases). From germline, CDR1 is SGHTS and CDR2 YDEGEE. Trimming stripped 0 bases from V and 4 bases from J, with 10 bases between. The CDR3 extends over 14 amino acids.

The J gene is TRBJ2-7, the V gene TRBV25-1; no clear D. The CDR3 sequence is 12 residues long. The V end lost 7 bases, the J end lost 0 bases, and 7 bases lay between the germline ends. CDR1 and CDR2 from the germline V gene are MGHDK and SYGVNS. CDR3 sequence: CASTASSYEQYF. The DNA for the CDR3 is TGTGCCAGCACGGCTAGCTCCTACGAGCAGTACTTC.

This chain connects TRBV6-1 to TRBJ1-1, with 7 bases lining up with TRBD1. This CDR3 comprises 17 residues. Germline V gene data show CDR1 as MNHNS and CDR2 as SASEGT. V trimming: 4 bases; J trimming: 7 bases; junction bases outside the gene matches: 18. DNA of the CDR3: TGTGCCAGCAGTGGCTCGCCCAGTCGACAGGGCGCAGGTGAAGCTTTCTTT. It specifies CASSGSPSRQGAGEAFF.

This clone is a singleton in its sample. The rearrangement joins TRBV9 to TRBJ2-3, with 8 bases fitting TRBD2. The CDR3 loop spans 15 amino acids. Trimming took 1 base from V and 5 from J; bases not matched to a gene: 6. Germline-derived CDR1 and CDR2 are SGDLS and YYNGEE. The CDR3 region has the DNA TGTGCCAGCAGCGTAATGGTAGCGGGATTAGATACGCAGTATTTT. Its translation is CASSVMVAGLDTQYF. Together with reference TRBV9 and TRBJ2-3, the CDR3 gives the full variable domain: DSGVTQTPKHLITATGQRVTLRCSPRSGDLSVYWYQQSLDQGLQFLIQYYNGEERAKGNILERFSAQQFPDLHSELNLSSLELGDSALYFCASSVMVAGLDTQYFGPGTRLTVL.

V usage is TRBV6-6 and J usage is TRBJ2-7; D remains ambiguous. The CDR3 spans 12 residues. Germline CDR1 reads MNHNY; CDR2 reads SVGAGI (reference sequence). Trimming removed 0 bases from V and 4 bases from J, with 4 bases in between. CDR3 in amino acids: CASSYSPYEQYF. The CDR3 DNA is TGTGCCAGCAGTTACTCTCCGTACGAGCAGTACTTC.

The DNA for the CDR3 is TGTGCCAGCGGCAGGGGCGATACGCAGTATTTT. Translation gives CASGRGDTQYF. The J gene is TRBJ2-3, the V gene TRBV7-9; possible D gene TRBD1, 6 bases. V dropped 8 bases and J dropped 6 bases, with 9 bases sitting between them. Germline CDR1 is SEHNR and CDR2 is FQNEAQ (reference sequence). The CDR3 spans 11 residues.

The gene calls are TRBV4-2 and TRBJ2-3; D may be TRBD2 (5 bases). CDR3 length: 13 residues. V lost 1 base and J lost 3, with 5 bases in between. CDR1 LGHNA and CDR2 YNFKEQ come from the germline V gene. CDR3 sequence: CASSQAGTDTQYF. The CDR3 DNA reads as TGTGCCAGCAGCCAAGCGGGAACAGATACGCAGTATTTT.

The chain recombines TRBV13 with TRBJ2-7, with a tentative D call TRBD2 (6 bases). V lost 5 bases to trimming and J lost 5 bases, with 25 bases between them. Germline CDR1 and CDR2: PRHDT and FYEKMQ (reference sequence). This CDR3 has 17 amino acids. The CDR3 sequence is CASSQGSPSGEANEQYF. For the CDR3, the DNA is TGTGCCAGCAGCCAAGGGTCCCCTTCGGGGGAGGCGAACGAGCAGTACTTC.

The chain links TRBV27 to TRBJ2-3; no clear D gene. Germline CDR1 MNHEY, CDR2 SMNVEV (reference sequence). The germline V and J ends were trimmed by 7 bases and 4 bases, with 12 bases remaining between them. The CDR3 is made up of 13 amino acids. CDR3 amino acids: CASKFHSSDTQYF. CDR3 bases: TGTGCCAGCAAATTCCACAGTTCAGATACGCAGTATTTT.

V gene TRBV29-1 combines with J gene TRBJ1-1; D unclear. CDR1 and CDR2 from the germline V gene are SQVTM and ANQGSEA. This CDR3 spans 12 amino acids. Trimming pared 4 bases from V and 5 bases from J, leaving 11 bases between. CDR3 in DNA: TGCAGCGTTGTGACACGCGCTACTGAAGCTTTCTTT. Protein: CSVVTRATEAFF.

The CDR3 spells CASSLDRVAGFTDTQYF. The CDR3 DNA sequence: TGTGCCAGCAGCTTAGATCGGGTAGCGGGGTTCACAGATACGCAGTATTTT. The V call is TRBV11-2, the J call TRBJ2-3; 8 bases map to TRBD2. The CDR3 is 17 amino acids. The ends lost 0 bases at V and 2 bases at J; junction bases unmatched: 7. From germline, CDR1 is SGHAT and CDR2 FQNNGV.